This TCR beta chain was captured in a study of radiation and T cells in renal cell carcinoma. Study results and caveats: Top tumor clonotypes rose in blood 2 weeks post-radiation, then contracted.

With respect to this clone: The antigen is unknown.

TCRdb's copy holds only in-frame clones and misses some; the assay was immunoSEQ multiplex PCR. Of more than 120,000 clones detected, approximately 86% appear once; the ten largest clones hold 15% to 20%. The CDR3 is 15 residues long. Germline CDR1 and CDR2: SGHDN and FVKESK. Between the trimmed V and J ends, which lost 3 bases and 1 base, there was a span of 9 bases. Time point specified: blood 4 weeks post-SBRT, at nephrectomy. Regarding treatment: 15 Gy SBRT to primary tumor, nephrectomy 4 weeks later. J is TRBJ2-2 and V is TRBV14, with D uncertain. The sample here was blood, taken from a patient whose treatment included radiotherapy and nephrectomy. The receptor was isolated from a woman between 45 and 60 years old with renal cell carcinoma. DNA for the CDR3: TGTGCCAGCAGCCAGGTCCGGGTGAACACCGGGGAGCTGTTTTTT. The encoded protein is CASSQVRVNTGELFF.